The present T cell receptor beta chain was sequenced within a study of T cells expressing NK-cell markers. This CDR3 contains 13 residues. The germline CDR1 and CDR2 sequences are SGHNT and YENEEA. With the 5' RACE reads reprocessed, TCRdb shows one record per CDR3 protein and no DNA. The sample includes about 460,000 distinct CDR3 sequences. The receptor's source is a woman in her fifties or sixties in good health. The rearrangement links TRBV11-3 to TRBJ1-2; TCRdb returns TRBD1, unconfirmable since there is no DNA. Material: blood T cells: a sorted CD56 or NKG2C T cell subset, CD4+ or CD8+ T cells, or bulk PBMC T cells (not recorded which). CDR3 protein: CASSHRDMAGYTF. The variable domain in full, with the rest retrieved from reference TRBV11-3 and TRBJ1-2, is EAGVVQSPRYKIIEKKQPVAFWCNPISGHNTLYWYLQNLGQGPELLIRYENEEAVDDSQLPKDRFSAERLKGVDSTLKIQPAELGDSAVYLCASSHRDMAGYTFGSGTRLTVV.